Below, 5 T cell receptor beta chains from the same sample are listed, as sequenced in a study of T cell responses to AZD1222 COVID-19 vaccine. Some clones are missing from TCRdb's copy, which holds only in-frame ones; the method was immunoSEQ multiplex PCR. The sample yields around 110,000 clones, about 92% seen once. Sample: peripheral blood, taken on day 0 of AZD1222 vaccination. Receptors originate from an adult in good health.

V gene TRBV19 combines with J gene TRBJ1-3, with D unresolved. Trimming shortened V by 8 bases and J by 4 bases, and 6 bases separated the two germline ends. Germline assignment: CDR1 LNHDA and CDR2 SQIVND (reference sequence). This CDR3 contains 11 residues. DNA for the CDR3: TGTGCCAGTCGGGCGGGAAACACCATATATTTT. Translating gives CASRAGNTIYF.

V is TRBV2 and J is TRBJ2-2, with TRBD2 matching 13 bases. This CDR3 region has 15 residues. Germline V gives CDR1 SNHLY, CDR2 FYNNEI. With V trimmed by 7 bases and J by 6 bases, 5 bases remained unmatched. CDR3 protein: CASNGLAGVAGELFF. In DNA, the CDR3 is TGTGCCAGCAATGGACTAGCGGGAGTGGCCGGGGAGCTGTTTTTT.

V usage is TRBV7-3 and J usage is TRBJ2-1; TRBD2 aligns across 7 bases. J was trimmed by 0 bases and V by 3 bases; bases with no gene match: 2. The CDR3 consists of 15 residues. Per the germline V gene, CDR1 is SGHTA and CDR2 is FQGTGA. CDR3 in amino acids: CASSFGTISYNEQFF. DNA for the CDR3: TGTGCCAGCAGCTTTGGGACTATCTCCTACAATGAGCAGTTCTTC.

The chain couples TRBV7-3 to TRBJ2-7; D perhaps matches TRBD1 (5 bases). The CDR3 extends over 13 amino acids. The V end lost 4 bases, the J end lost 0 bases, and 7 bases lay between the germline ends. From germline, CDR1 is SGHTA and CDR2 FQGTGA. The chain's CDR3 is CASSSDSSYEQYF. The CDR3 region has the DNA TGTGCCAGCAGCTCCGACAGCTCCTACGAGCAGTACTTC.

The J gene is TRBJ2-2, the V gene TRBV7-7; D not resolved. Germline CDR1 is SSHAT and CDR2 is FNYEAQ (reference sequence). V gave up 5 bases and J gave up 4 bases, with 5 bases separating them. The CDR3 spans 12 residues. The CDR3 here is CASSPATGELFF. The CDR3 DNA reads TGTGCCAGCAGCCCCGCCACCGGGGAGCTGTTTTTT.